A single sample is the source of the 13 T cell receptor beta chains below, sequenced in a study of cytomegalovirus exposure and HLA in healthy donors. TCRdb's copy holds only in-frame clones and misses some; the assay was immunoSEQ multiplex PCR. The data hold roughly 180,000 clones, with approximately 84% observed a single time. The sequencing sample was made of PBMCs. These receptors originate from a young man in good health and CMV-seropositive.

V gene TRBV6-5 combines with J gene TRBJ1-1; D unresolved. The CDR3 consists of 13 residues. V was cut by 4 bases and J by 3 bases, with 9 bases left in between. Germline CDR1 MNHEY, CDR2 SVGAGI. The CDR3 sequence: CASSSHRDTEAFF. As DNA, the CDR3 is TGTGCCAGCAGTTCCCACAGAGACACTGAAGCTTTCTTT.

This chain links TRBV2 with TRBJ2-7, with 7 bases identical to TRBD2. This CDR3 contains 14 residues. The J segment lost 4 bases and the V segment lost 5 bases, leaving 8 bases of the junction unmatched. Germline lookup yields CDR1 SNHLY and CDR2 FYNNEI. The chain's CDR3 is CASSRAGEGYEQYF. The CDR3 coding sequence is TGTGCCAGCAGTAGGGCGGGAGAAGGATACGAGCAGTACTTC.

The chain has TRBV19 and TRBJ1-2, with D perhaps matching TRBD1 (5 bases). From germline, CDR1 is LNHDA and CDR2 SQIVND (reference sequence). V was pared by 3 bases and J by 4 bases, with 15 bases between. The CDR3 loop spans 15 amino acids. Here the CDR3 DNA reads TGTGCCAGTAGTATTGGTCAGGGAACTGGCTATGGCTACACCTTC. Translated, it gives CASSIGQGTGYGYTF. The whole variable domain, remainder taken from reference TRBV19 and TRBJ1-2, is DGGITQSPKYLFRKEGQNVTLSCEQNLNHDAMYWYRQDPGQGLRLIYYSQIVNDFQKGDIAEGYSVSREKKESFPLTVTSAQKNPTAFYLCASSIGQGTGYGYTFGSGTRLTVV.

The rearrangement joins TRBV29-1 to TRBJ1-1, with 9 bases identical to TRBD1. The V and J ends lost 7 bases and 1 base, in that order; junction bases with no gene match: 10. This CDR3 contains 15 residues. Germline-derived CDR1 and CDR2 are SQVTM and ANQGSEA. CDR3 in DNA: TGCAGCGCGGGCGGGGGGACAGGGAAGAACACTGAAGCTTTCTTT. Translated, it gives CSAGGGTGKNTEAFF.

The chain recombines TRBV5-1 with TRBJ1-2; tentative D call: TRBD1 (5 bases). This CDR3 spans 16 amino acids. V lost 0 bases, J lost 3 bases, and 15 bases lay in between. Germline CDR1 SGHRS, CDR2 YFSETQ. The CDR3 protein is CASSLDRWGRDYGYTF. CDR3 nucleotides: TGCGCCAGCAGCTTGGACCGCTGGGGCAGGGACTATGGCTACACCTTC.

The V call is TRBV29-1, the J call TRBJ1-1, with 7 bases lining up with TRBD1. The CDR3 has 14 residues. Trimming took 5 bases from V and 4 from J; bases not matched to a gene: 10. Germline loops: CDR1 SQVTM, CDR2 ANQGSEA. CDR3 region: CSVITGEWSTEAFF. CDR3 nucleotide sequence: TGCAGCGTTATTACAGGGGAGTGGAGCACTGAAGCTTTCTTT. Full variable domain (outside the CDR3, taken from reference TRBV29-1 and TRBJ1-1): SAVISQKPSRDICQRGTSLTIQCQVDSQVTMMFWYRQQPGQSLTLIATANQGSEATYESGFVIDKFPISRPNLTFSTLTVSNMSPEDSSIYLCSVITGEWSTEAFFGQGTRLTVV.

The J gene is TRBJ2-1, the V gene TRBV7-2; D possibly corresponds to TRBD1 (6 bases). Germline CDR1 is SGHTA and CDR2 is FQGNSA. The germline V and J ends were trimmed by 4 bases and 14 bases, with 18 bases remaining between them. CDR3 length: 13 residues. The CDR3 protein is CASSWGLGRGEFF. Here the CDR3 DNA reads TGTGCCAGCAGCTGGGGCCTAGGCAGGGGAGAGTTCTTC.

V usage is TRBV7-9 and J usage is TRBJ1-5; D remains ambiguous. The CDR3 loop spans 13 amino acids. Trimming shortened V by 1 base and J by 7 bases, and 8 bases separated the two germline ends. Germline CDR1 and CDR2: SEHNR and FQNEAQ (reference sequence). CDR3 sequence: CASSLDPGQPQHF. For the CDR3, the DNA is TGTGCCAGCAGCTTAGACCCGGGACAGCCCCAGCATTTT.

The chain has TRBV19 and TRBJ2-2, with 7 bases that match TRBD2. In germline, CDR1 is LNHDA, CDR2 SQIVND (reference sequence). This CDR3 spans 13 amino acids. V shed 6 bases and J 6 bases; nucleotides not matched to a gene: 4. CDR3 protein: CASSGLVAGELFF. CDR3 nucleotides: TGTGCCAGTAGCGGACTAGTCGCCGGGGAGCTGTTTTTT. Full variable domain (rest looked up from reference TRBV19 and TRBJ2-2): DGGITQSPKYLFRKEGQNVTLSCEQNLNHDAMYWYRQDPGQGLRLIYYSQIVNDFQKGDIAEGYSVSREKKESFPLTVTSAQKNPTAFYLCASSGLVAGELFFGEGSRLTVL.

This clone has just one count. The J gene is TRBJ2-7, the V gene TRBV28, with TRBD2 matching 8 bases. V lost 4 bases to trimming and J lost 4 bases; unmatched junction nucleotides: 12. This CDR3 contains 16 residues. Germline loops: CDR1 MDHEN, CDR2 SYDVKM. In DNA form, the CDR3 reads TGTGCCAGCAGTTCCCTCCTGTTAGCGGGATTTTACGAGCAGTACTTC. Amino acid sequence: CASSSLLLAGFYEQYF.

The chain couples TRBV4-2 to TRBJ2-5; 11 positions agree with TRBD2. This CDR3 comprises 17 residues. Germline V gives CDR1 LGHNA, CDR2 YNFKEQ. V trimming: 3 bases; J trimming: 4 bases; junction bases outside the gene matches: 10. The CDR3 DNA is TGTGCCAGCAGCCAGCAAACTAGCGGGAGTGGTTTAGAGACCCAGTACTTC. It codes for CASSQQTSGSGLETQYF.

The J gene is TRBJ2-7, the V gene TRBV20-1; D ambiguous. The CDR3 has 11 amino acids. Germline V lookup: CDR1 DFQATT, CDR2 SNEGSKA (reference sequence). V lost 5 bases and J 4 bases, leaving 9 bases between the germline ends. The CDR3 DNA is TGCAGTGCTGCTGCCAGGTACGAGCAGTACTTC. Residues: CSAAARYEQYF.

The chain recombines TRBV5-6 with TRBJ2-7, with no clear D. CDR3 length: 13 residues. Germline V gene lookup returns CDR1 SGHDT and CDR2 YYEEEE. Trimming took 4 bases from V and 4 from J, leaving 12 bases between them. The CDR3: CASSLTSRYEQYF. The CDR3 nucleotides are TGTGCCAGCAGCCTGACATCCCGTTACGAGCAGTACTTC.